This T cell receptor (beta chain) was identified during a study of T cells after yellow fever vaccination. 5'RACE template switching added a universal primer site and UMIs to TCR cDNA. Via MiXCR, TCRdb re-called the 5' RACE reads, giving one row per CDR3 protein. The sample records more than 450,000 distinct CDR3 sequences, just over 20% being singletons. Overall study findings and caveats: Clones from primary vaccination mostly reappeared after the booster (approximately 95% CD4, about 85% CD8).

On this clonotype itself: The antigen is undetermined.

The clonotype was recovered from a man younger than 35 who received the YFV17D yellow fever vaccine. The specimen was PBMCs, collected roughly 20 days after the first yellow fever vaccination.

The DNA for the CDR3 is TGTGCCAGCAGCGCCGGACCGGACCCTGAAGCTTTCTTT. Encoded protein: CASSAGPDPEAFF. V is TRBV5-6 and J is TRBJ1-1; D unresolved. The V gene lost 4 bases and the J gene lost 6 bases, with 13 bases spanning the gap. This CDR3 contains 13 residues. Germline CDR1 reads SGHDT; CDR2 reads YYEEEE.